These T cell receptor beta chains were read from a single sample in a study of cytomegalovirus exposure and HLA in healthy donors. Sequenced by immunoSEQ multiplex PCR; TCRdb stores in-frame clones only, minus some. The data contain some 80,000 clones, around 77% of them singletons. Sequencing was carried out using PBMCs. These receptors all stem from a middle-aged man in good health and CMV-seronegative. Both conserved end residues are part of each CDR3. Fields, in order: CDR3 DNA, CDR3 protein, D gene, V gene, clone size, J gene. D genes are given only for firm matches. Clone size is given for some rows only: seen once, a few or many times, or a class if the clone is expanded.

TGTGCCAGCAGCTTTGACAGGGGGAATTCACCCCTCCACTTT	CASSFDRGNSPLHF	TRBD1	TRBV5-4	-	TRBJ1-6
TGTGCCTGGGGACTACTGTACCAAGAGACCCAGTACTTC	CAWGLLYQETQYF	-	TRBV30	-	TRBJ2-5
TGTGCCACCGAGATCTCCCATAATTCACCCCTCCACTTT	CATEISHNSPLHF	-	TRBV7-2	-	TRBJ1-6
TGTGCCAGCAGCTTGTTCGGGGTCCTTCACTCTGGAAACACCATATATTTT	CASSLFGVLHSGNTIYF	-	TRBV5-6	-	TRBJ1-3
TGCGCCAGCATGACAGGGAAAGGCGATACGCAGTATTTT	CASMTGKGDTQYF	TRBD1	TRBV10-1	-	TRBJ2-3
TGTGCCAGCAGCTTGGGGGGGAGGGGTGGGAATGAAAAACTGTTTTTT	CASSLGGRGGNEKLFF	-	TRBV7-2	few	TRBJ1-4
TGTGCCAGCTCGTTCTCCGGGACTAGCTCCTACGAGCAGTACTTC	CASSFSGTSSYEQYF	TRBD2	TRBV18	-	TRBJ2-7
TGTGCCAGCAGCTCGGCAGGGGACACCGGGGAGCTGTTTTTT	CASSSAGDTGELFF	-	TRBV7-9	-	TRBJ2-2
TGTGCCAGCTCACCGGGGCATAGCAATCAGCCCCAGCATTTT	CASSPGHSNQPQHF	-	TRBV18	-	TRBJ1-5
TGCAGCGTTATTCCCGGGACAGGGGGTGCAGATACGCAGTATTTT	CSVIPGTGGADTQYF	TRBD1	TRBV29-1	-	TRBJ2-3
TGTGCCAGCAGGGGACAGGCCAATCAGCCCCAGCATTTT	CASRGQANQPQHF	TRBD1	TRBV6-5	-	TRBJ1-5
TGTGCCAGCAGTGACACTAGCGGGGGGGCAGATACGCAGTATTTT	CASSDTSGGADTQYF	TRBD2	TRBV6-4	many	TRBJ2-3
TGTGCCAGCAGCGCTATTGCGGGGGGGCTTTCACCCCTCCACTTT	CASSAIAGGLSPLHF	-	TRBV7-3	once	TRBJ1-6
TGTGCCAGCAGTTTGGACAGGCGAGGGGAGCTGTTTTTT	CASSLDRRGELFF	TRBD1	TRBV6-5	-	TRBJ2-2
TGTGCCAGCAGTGACGGACTAGCGGTCCTAGGTGGGGCGGAGACCCAGTACTTC	CASSDGLAVLGGAETQYF	TRBD2	TRBV2	few	TRBJ2-5
TGTGCCAGCCCCCGCCGGGGAAACGAGCAGTACTTC	CASPRRGNEQYF	-	TRBV5-4	-	TRBJ2-7
TGTGCCAGCAGTCGGCCGGGACAGGGGCTTTTCGAGCAGTACTTC	CASSRPGQGLFEQYF	TRBD1	TRBV28	-	TRBJ2-7
TGTGCCAGCAGTTCGGGACCCTCAGGGGCCGAGACCCAGTACTTC	CASSSGPSGAETQYF	-	TRBV6-5	-	TRBJ2-5
TGCAGCGTTGATATCGGGGTTGATACGCAGTATTTT	CSVDIGVDTQYF	-	TRBV29-1	-	TRBJ2-3
TGCGCCAGCAGCTTGGATCCCTCCAGCCGGGGGGTCGGGCAGTATTTT	CASSLDPSSRGVGQYF	TRBD2	TRBV5-1	once	TRBJ2-3
TGCGCCAGCAGCTTGGAAGGAGGCCCCACCGGGGAGCTGTTTTTT	CASSLEGGPTGELFF	-	TRBV5-1	-	TRBJ2-2
TGTGCCAGCAGCCTCGTGGCGGGGGTCCAAGAGACCCAGTACTTC	CASSLVAGVQETQYF	TRBD2	TRBV4-2	few	TRBJ2-5
TGCGCCAGCAGCGGCGGGGCAGGTGAAGGGGAAGCTTTCTTT	CASSGGAGEGEAFF	-	TRBV5-1	-	TRBJ1-1
TGTGCCAGCAGCCCACAGGGGAGGCGGACTGAAGCTTTCTTT	CASSPQGRRTEAFF	TRBD1	TRBV7-2	-	TRBJ1-1
TGTGCCAGCTCACCTCAAACAGGGGGGGATACTGAAGCTTTCTTT	CASSPQTGGDTEAFF	TRBD1	TRBV18	-	TRBJ1-1
TGTGCCTGGGGTCTGGGGCCGCTGAACACCGGGGAGCTGTTTTTT	CAWGLGPLNTGELFF	-	TRBV30	-	TRBJ2-2
TGTGCCAGCAGTTACCAGATTGACAGGGGGGGCGAGCAGTACTTC	CASSYQIDRGGEQYF	TRBD1	TRBV6-6	few	TRBJ2-7
TGTGCCAGCAGCCTCTCGTTGGGCAGCAACTACGAGCAGTACTTC	CASSLSLGSNYEQYF	-	TRBV7-2	-	TRBJ2-7
TGTGCCAGCAGCGCCACTCACGACCTAGGGCAGTACTTC	CASSATHDLGQYF	-	TRBV7-9	-	TRBJ2-7
TGTGCCAGCAGAATTACAGGGGGCAACACAGATACGCAGTATTTT	CASRITGGNTDTQYF	TRBD1	TRBV6-6	-	TRBJ2-3
TGTGCCAGCCAGAGGGCCACCCCCACTGAAGCTTTCTTT	CASQRATPTEAFF	-	TRBV2	-	TRBJ1-1
TGTGCCAGCAGTTCAGGACAGGGCTTAACCGGGGAGCTGTTTTTT	CASSSGQGLTGELFF	TRBD1	TRBV27	-	TRBJ2-2
TGTGCCGTTCAGAGCGGGGGGGCCACCGGGGAGCTGTTTTTT	CAVQSGGATGELFF	-	TRBV21-1	few	TRBJ2-2
TGTGCCAGCTCACCACCGGTCGTCAGACAAGAGACCCAGTACTTC	CASSPPVVRQETQYF	-	TRBV18	-	TRBJ2-5
TGTGCCAGCGGACAGATTAGCAATCAGCCCCAGCATTTT	CASGQISNQPQHF	-	TRBV6-6	-	TRBJ1-5
TGCGCCAGCAGCCAAGTGGCGGGGTCCTACGAGCAGTACTTC	CASSQVAGSYEQYF	-	TRBV4-3	-	TRBJ2-7
TGTGCCAGCAGTGAAGCTCTTCAGTGGGATACGCAGTATTTT	CASSEALQWDTQYF	-	TRBV6-1	-	TRBJ2-3
TGCGCCAGCAGCCAAGAGGCGGACAGCCTAATGAACACTGAAGCTTTCTTT	CASSQEADSLMNTEAFF	-	TRBV4-1	few	TRBJ1-1
TGTGCCAGCAGTTTACCCAACCCAGGGTACGCCGGGGAGCTGTTTTTT	CASSLPNPGYAGELFF	-	TRBV28	-	TRBJ2-2
TGTGCCAGCAGGCTCAAGCAGGCCGTCTCTGGAAACACCATATATTTT	CASRLKQAVSGNTIYF	-	TRBV6-6	few	TRBJ1-3
TGTGCCAGCAGCTTCCTACAGGGTATTGGCTACACCTTC	CASSFLQGIGYTF	-	TRBV7-3	once	TRBJ1-2
TGTGCCAGCAGTGCGGGCGCGGGGGCCGCTGGAAACACCATATATTTT	CASSAGAGAAGNTIYF	-	TRBV6-1	few	TRBJ1-3
TGTGCCAGCAGAGAGGGACAGGGTAACGGGGAGCTGTTTTTT	CASREGQGNGELFF	TRBD1	TRBV5-4	-	TRBJ2-2